Below are 7 T cell receptor beta chains sequenced from a single sample in a study of cytomegalovirus exposure and HLA in healthy donors. A multiplex PCR was run with 60 Vbeta primers and 13 Jbeta primers. Sequenced by immunoSEQ multiplex PCR; TCRdb stores in-frame clones only, minus some. The sample carries about 200,000 clones, roughly four fifths recorded once. Source material: PBMCs. These receptor sequences come from a woman aged 50 to 60 in good health and CMV-seropositive.

This chain links TRBV27 with TRBJ1-1, with D possibly being TRBD1 (6 bases). Per germline, CDR1 MNHEY and CDR2 SMNVEV (reference sequence). Trimming took off 5 bases at V and 4 bases at J, with 14 bases between the two ends. This CDR3 spans 14 amino acids. CDR3 sequence (DNA): TGTGCCAGCAGTAAACAGGGAGGGATCACTGAAGCTTTCTTT. Translating gives CASSKQGGITEAFF.

CDR3 sequence reads: CASSEFGQGVLEQYF. The CDR3 DNA reads as TGTGCCAGCAGTGAATTTGGACAGGGGGTTCTCGAGCAGTACTTC. The chain combines TRBV6-1 with TRBJ2-7, with 10 bases identical to TRBD1. The germline gives CDR1 MNHNS, CDR2 SASEGT. The CDR3 totals 15 residues. Trimming took 2 bases from V and 6 from J; bases not matched to a gene: 7.

This clone has a single count. The chain couples TRBV5-1 to TRBJ2-6; weak D call: TRBD1 (5 bases). Per the germline V gene, CDR1 is SGHRS and CDR2 is YFSETQ. The V end was cut by 4 bases, the J end by 2 bases, with 13 bases between. The length of the CDR3 is 16 residues. The CDR3 spells CASSGGGAPGANVLTF. CDR3 nucleotides: TGCGCCAGCAGCGGTGGTGGGGCCCCTGGGGCCAACGTCCTGACTTTC.

This chain uses TRBV6-5 with TRBJ1-3; the D gene is possibly TRBD1 (6 bases). V lost 5 bases and J lost 6, with 14 bases in between. The CDR3 consists of 14 residues. Germline V gene data show CDR1 as MNHEY and CDR2 as SVGAGI. This CDR3 is CASSPTGYENTIYF. The CDR3, as DNA: TGTGCCAGCAGTCCCACAGGGTACGAAAACACCATATATTTT.

The chain uses TRBV2 and TRBJ1-1; 7 bases map to TRBD1. The CDR3 runs 13 residues. V was clipped by 6 bases and J by 1 base; unmatched bases: 2. Germline CDR1 reads SNHLY; CDR2 reads FYNNEI. The CDR3 loop reads CASSGQENTEAFF. For the CDR3, the DNA is TGTGCCAGCAGCGGACAGGAGAACACTGAAGCTTTCTTT. The full variable domain, rest sourced from reference TRBV2 and TRBJ1-1, is EPEVTQTPSHQVTQMGQEVILRCVPISNHLYFYWYRQILGQKVEFLVSFYNNEISEKSEIFDDQFSVERPDGSNFTLKIRSTKLEDSAMYFCASSGQENTEAFFGQGTRLTVV.

This clone was detected only once. The V and J genes are TRBV5-1 and TRBJ2-5; D unclear. The V end lost 2 bases, the J end lost 5 bases, and 4 bases lay between the germline ends. This CDR3 is built from 11 residues. The germline CDR1 and CDR2 sequences are SGHRS and YFSETQ. CDR3 protein: CASSFQETQYF. In nucleotides, the CDR3 is TGCGCCAGCAGCTTCCAGGAGACCCAGTACTTC.

The V and J genes are TRBV10-3 and TRBJ2-7; 11 bases align to TRBD1. Germline CDR1 ENHRY, CDR2 SYGVKD. The V gene end was trimmed by 7 bases and the J gene end by 6 bases; junction bases not matched to a gene: 8. CDR3 length: 14 residues. This CDR3 is CAITPGQGVGEQYF. The CDR3 DNA reads TGTGCCATCACACCGGGACAGGGGGTAGGCGAGCAGTACTTC.